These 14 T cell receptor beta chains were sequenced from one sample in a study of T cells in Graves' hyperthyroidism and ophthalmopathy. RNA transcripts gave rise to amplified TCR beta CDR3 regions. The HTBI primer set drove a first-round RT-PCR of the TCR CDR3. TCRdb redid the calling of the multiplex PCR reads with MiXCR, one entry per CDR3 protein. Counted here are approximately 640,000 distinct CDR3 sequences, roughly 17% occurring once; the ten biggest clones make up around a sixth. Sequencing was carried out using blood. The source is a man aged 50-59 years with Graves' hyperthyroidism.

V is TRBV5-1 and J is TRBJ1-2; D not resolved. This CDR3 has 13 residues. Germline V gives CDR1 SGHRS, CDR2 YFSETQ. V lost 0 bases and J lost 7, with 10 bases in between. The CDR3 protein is CASSLDGRVGYTF. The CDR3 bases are TGCGCCAGCAGCTTGGATGGGAGGGTTGGCTACACCTTC.

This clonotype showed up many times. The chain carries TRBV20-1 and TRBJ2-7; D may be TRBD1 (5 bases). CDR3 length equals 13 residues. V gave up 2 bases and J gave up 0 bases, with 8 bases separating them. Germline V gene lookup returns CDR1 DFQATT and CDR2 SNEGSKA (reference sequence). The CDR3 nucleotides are TGCAGTGCTAGATTGACAGCCTCCTACGAGCAGTACTTC. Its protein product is CSARLTASYEQYF.

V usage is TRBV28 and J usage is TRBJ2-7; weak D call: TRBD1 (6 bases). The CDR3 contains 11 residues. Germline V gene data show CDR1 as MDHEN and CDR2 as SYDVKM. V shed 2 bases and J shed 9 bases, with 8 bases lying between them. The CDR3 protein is CASSLLGGQYF. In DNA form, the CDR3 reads TGTGCCAGCAGTTTACTAGGGGGGCAGTACTTC.

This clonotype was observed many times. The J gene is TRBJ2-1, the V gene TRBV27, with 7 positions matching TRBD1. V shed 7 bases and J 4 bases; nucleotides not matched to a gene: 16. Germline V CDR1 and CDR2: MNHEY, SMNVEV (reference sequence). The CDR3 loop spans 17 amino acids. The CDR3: CASKSDRDGLSYNEQFF. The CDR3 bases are TGTGCCAGCAAGTCTGACAGGGACGGGCTTTCGTACAATGAGCAGTTCTTC.

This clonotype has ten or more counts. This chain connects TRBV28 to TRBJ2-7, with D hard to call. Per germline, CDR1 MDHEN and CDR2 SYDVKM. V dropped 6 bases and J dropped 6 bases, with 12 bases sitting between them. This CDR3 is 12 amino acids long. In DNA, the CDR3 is TGTGCCAGCAGCGAAAAAATTCGCGAGCAGTACTTC. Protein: CASSEKIREQYF.

The CDR3 nucleotides read TGTGCCAGCACTTTAACACACGAGGTACCCTACGAGCAGTACTTC. The encoded protein is CASTLTHEVPYEQYF. This chain uses TRBV6-2 or TRBV6-3 with TRBJ2-7; D is unresolved. The CDR3 has 15 amino acids. Germline V gene sequence: CDR1 MNHEY, CDR2 SVGEGT. The V gene lost 7 bases and the J gene lost 2 bases, with 18 bases spanning the gap.

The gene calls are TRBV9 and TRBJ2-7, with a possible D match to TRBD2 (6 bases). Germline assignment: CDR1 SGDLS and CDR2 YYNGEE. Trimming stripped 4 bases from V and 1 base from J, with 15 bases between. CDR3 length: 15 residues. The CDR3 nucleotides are TGTGCCAGCAGCCGGGGGAGGCCACCTTCCTACGAGCAGTACTTC. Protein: CASSRGRPPSYEQYF.

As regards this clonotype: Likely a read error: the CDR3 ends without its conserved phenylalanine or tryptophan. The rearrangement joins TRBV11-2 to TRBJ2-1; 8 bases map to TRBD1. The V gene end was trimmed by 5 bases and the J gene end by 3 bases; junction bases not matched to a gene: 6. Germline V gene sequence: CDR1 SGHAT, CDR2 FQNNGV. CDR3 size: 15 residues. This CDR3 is CASSPGQGLYNEQFL. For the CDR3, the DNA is TGTGCCAGCAGCCCTGGACAGGGACTCTACAATGAGCAGTTCCTC.

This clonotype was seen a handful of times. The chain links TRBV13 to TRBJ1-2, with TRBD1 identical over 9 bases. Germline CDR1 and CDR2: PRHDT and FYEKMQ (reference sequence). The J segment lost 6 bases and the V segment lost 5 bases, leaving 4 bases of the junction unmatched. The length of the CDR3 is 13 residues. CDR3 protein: CASSQDRGDGYTF. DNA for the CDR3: TGTGCCAGCAGCCAGGACAGGGGAGATGGCTACACCTTC.

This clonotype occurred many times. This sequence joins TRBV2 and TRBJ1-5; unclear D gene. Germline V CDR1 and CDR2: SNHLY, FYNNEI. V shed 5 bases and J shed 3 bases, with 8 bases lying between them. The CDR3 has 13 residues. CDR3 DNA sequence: TGTGCCAGCAGTTACGGTTACAATCAGCCCCAGCATTTT. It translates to CASSYGYNQPQHF.

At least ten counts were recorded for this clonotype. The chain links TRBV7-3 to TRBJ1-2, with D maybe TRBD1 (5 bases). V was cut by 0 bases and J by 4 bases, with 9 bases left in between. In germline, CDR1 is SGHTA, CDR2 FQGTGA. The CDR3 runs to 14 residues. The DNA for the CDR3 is TGTGCCAGCAGCTTAACCCTCACAGGCTATGGCTACACCTTC. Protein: CASSLTLTGYGYTF.

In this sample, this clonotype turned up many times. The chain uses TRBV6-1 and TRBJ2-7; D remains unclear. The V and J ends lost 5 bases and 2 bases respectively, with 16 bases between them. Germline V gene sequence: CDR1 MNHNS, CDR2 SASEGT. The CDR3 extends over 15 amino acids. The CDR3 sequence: CASSPRGGNPYEQYF. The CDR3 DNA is TGTGCCAGCAGTCCGCGTGGTGGGAACCCCTACGAGCAGTACTTC.

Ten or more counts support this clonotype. CDR3 amino acids: CASSGRLGGATQYF. CDR3 DNA: TGTGCCAGCAGTGGGCGACTTGGCGGGGCGACCCAGTACTTC. This chain joins TRBV12-3 or TRBV12-4 and TRBJ2-5; maybe TRBD2 (6 bases). The CDR3 consists of 14 residues. V was shortened by 5 bases and J by 7 bases, with 17 bases between the two germline ends.

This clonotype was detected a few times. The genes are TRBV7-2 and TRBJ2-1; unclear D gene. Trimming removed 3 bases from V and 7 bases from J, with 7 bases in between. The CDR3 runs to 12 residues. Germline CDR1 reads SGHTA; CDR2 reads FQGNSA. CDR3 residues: CASSFIANEQFF. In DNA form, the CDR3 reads TGTGCCAGCAGCTTTATTGCGAATGAGCAGTTCTTC.